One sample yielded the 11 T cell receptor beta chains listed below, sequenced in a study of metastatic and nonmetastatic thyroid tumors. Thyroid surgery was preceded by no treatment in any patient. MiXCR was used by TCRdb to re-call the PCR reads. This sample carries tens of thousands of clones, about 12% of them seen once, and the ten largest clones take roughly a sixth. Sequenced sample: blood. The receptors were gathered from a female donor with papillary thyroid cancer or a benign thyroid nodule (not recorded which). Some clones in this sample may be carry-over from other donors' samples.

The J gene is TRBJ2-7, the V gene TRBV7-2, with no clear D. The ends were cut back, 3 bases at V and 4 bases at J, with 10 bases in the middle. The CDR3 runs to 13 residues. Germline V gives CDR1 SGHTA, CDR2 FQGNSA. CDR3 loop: CASSLAGYYEQYF. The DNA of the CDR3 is TGTGCCAGCAGCTTGGCAGGTTATTACGAGCAGTACTTC.

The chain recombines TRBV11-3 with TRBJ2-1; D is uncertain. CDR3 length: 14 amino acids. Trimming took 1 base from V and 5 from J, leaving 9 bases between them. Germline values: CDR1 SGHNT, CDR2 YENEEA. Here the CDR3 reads CASSLGWRNNEQFF. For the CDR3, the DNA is TGTGCCAGCAGCTTAGGATGGCGGAACAATGAGCAGTTCTTC.

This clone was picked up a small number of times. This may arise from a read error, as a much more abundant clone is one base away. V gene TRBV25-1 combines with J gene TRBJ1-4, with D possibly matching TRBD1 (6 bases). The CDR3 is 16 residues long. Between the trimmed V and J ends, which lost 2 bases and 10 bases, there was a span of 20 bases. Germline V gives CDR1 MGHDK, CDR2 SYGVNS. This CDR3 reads CASSERGDELAGKLFF. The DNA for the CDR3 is TGTGCCAGCAGTGAAAGGGGGGATGAACTGGCCGGAAAACTGTTTTTT.

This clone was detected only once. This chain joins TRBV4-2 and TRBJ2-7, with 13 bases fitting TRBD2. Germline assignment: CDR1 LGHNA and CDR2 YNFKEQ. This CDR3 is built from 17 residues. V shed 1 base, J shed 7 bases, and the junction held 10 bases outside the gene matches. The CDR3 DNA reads TGTGCCAGCAGCCAAGTACTAGCGGGGGGGTTACAGAGGGAGCAGTACTTC. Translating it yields CASSQVLAGGLQREQYF.

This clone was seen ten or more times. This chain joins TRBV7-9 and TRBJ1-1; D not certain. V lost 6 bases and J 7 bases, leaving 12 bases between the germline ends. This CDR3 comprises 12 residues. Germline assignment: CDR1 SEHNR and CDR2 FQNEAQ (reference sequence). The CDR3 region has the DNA TGTGCCAGCAGGGACCAGTCGGGTGAAGCTTTCTTT. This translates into CASRDQSGEAFF.

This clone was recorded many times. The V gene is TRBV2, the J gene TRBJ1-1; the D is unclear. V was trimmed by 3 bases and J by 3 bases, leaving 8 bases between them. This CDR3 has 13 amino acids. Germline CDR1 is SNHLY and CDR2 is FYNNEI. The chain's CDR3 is CASSEEGYTEAFF. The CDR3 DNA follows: TGTGCCAGCAGTGAGGAAGGCTACACTGAAGCTTTCTTT.

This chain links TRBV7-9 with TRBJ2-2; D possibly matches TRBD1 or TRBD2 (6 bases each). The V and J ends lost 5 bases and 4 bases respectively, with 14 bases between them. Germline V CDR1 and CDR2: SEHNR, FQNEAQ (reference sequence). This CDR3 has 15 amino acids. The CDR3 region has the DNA TGTGCCAGCAGCGTTTGGGGGGCCTCCACCGGGGAGCTGTTTTTT. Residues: CASSVWGASTGELFF.

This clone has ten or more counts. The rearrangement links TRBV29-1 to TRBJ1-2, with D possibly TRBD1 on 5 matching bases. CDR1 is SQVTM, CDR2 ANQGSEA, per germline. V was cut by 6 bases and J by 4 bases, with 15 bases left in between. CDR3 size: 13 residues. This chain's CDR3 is CSVLTGYLYGYTF. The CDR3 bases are TGCAGCGTACTTACAGGATATCTCTATGGCTACACCTTC.

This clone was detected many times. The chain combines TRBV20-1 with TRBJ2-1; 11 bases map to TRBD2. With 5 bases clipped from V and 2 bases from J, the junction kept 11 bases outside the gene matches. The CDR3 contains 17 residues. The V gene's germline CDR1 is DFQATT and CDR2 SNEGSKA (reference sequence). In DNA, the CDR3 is TGCAGTGCTGAAACATTAGCGGGAGGGCCTACCTACAATGAGCAGTTCTTC. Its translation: CSAETLAGGPTYNEQFF.

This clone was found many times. The CDR3 here is CASSPGGQPSYEQYF. CDR3 DNA: TGTGCCAGCTCACCTGGCGGACAGCCATCCTACGAGCAGTACTTC. The chain couples TRBV18 to TRBJ2-7; D possibly corresponds to TRBD1 (6 bases). Deletions cut 3 bases from V and 1 base from J, with 13 bases between. This CDR3 region has 15 residues. CDR1 is KGHSH and CDR2 is LQKENI in the germline V gene. Full variable domain (remainder filled in from reference TRBV18 and TRBJ2-7): NAGVMQNPRHLVRRRGQEARLRCSPMKGHSHVYWYRQLPEEGLKFMVYLQKENIIDESGMPKERFSAEFPKEGPSILRIQQVVRGDSAAYFCASSPGGQPSYEQYFGPGTRLTVT.

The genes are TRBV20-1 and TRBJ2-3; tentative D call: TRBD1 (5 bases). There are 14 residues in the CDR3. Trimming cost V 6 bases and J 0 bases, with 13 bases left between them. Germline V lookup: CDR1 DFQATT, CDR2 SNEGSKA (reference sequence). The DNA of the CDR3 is TGCAGTGCCATGTTCCCAGGGAGCACAGATACGCAGTATTTT. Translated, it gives CSAMFPGSTDTQYF.